A single sample is the source of the 14 T cell receptor beta chains below, sequenced in a study of identical twins. In TCRdb, the 5' RACE reads were re-called with MiXCR into one record per CDR3 protein. The sample lists roughly 720,000 distinct CDR3 sequences, around a sixth seen once, with about an eighth in the top ten. These same data were also listed under a study on T cells expressing NK-cell markers.

Sequenced material: PBMCs. The receptors originated from a woman between 18 and 29 years old in good health.

This clonotype was counted ten times or more. The chain recombines TRBV7-2 with TRBJ2-5; 9 nucleotides agree with TRBD2. Germline CDR1 reads SGHTA; CDR2 reads FQGNSA. The CDR3 is 14 amino acids. J lost 1 base, V lost 6 bases, and 3 bases had no gene match. CDR3 sequence (DNA): TGTGCCAGCAGTTTACTAGCGGGCCAAGAGACCCAGTACTTC. This translates into CASSLLAGQETQYF.

The chain joins TRBV20-1 to TRBJ2-1; 8 bases map to TRBD2. Germline values: CDR1 DFQATT, CDR2 SNEGSKA (reference sequence). V trimming: 5 bases; J trimming: 4 bases; junction bases outside the gene matches: 4. The length of the CDR3 is 13 residues. The chain's CDR3 is CSARTSQYNEQFF. The CDR3, as DNA: TGCAGTGCTCGGACTAGCCAGTACAATGAGCAGTTCTTC.

This clonotype was seen more than once but under ten times. The chain links TRBV20-1 to TRBJ2-3; D might be TRBD1 or TRBD2, each matching 7 bases. CDR1 is DFQATT, CDR2 SNEGSKA, per germline (reference sequence). The CDR3 is 14 residues long. The CDR3 region is CRSRGGSGTDTQYF. The CDR3 DNA sequence: TGCAGGAGCAGGGGGGGATCCGGCACAGATACGCAGTATTTT.

A few counts support this clonotype. The chain couples TRBV6-1 to TRBJ2-7, with D maybe TRBD1 (6 bases). Per germline, CDR1 MNHNS and CDR2 SASEGT. The ends were cut back, 3 bases at V and 9 bases at J, with 21 bases in the middle. There are 15 residues in the CDR3. The DNA for the CDR3 is TGTGCCAGCAGTGAGAGGACAGAATCTTCAATGGGGCAGTACTTC. It encodes CASSERTESSMGQYF.

This clonotype has a handful of counts. This rearrangement joins TRBV9 to TRBJ2-2; TRBD2 agrees at 7 bases. This CDR3 spans 14 amino acids. The V and J ends lost 3 bases and 7 bases, in that order; junction bases with no gene match: 6. CDR1 is SGDLS, CDR2 YYNGEE, per germline. CDR3 protein: CASSASGGSGELFF. CDR3 nucleotide sequence: TGTGCCAGCAGCGCCTCGGGAGGTAGCGGGGAGCTGTTTTTT.

The rearrangement uses TRBV11-2 and TRBJ1-1, with 9 bases aligning to TRBD1. Trimming took 3 bases from V and 6 from J; bases not matched to a gene: 11. The CDR3 is made up of 16 amino acids. Germline V CDR1 and CDR2: SGHAT, FQNNGV. The CDR3 protein is CASSFSSDRGGSEAFF. In DNA form, the CDR3 reads TGTGCCAGCAGCTTTTCCTCGGACAGGGGAGGCTCTGAAGCTTTCTTT.

The chain couples TRBV25-1 to TRBJ2-1; 8 nucleotides line up with TRBD2. Germline V gene data show CDR1 as MGHDK and CDR2 as SYGVNS. The CDR3 loop spans 12 amino acids. V shed 11 bases, J shed 6 bases, and the junction held 6 bases outside the gene matches. The CDR3 DNA reads as TGTGCCTCGGGACTAGGCGCCAATGAGCAGTTCTTC. It encodes CASGLGANEQFF.

The chain joins TRBV5-5 to TRBJ2-5, with no clear D. Trimming pared 1 base from V and 7 bases from J, leaving 11 bases between. CDR3 length: 13 residues. Germline V CDR1 and CDR2: SGHKS, YYEKEE (reference sequence). CDR3 DNA: TGTGCCAGCAGCTTGCGGCCCGCAGGGACCCAGTACTTC. Residues: CASSLRPAGTQYF.

This clonotype was detected only a few times. The chain carries TRBV24-1 and TRBJ2-3; 7 nucleotides line up with TRBD2. The CDR3 extends over 14 amino acids. V was pared by 5 bases and J by 7 bases, with 8 bases of the junction left unmatched. The germline gives CDR1 KGHDR, CDR2 SFDVKD. CDR3 bases: TGTGCCACCAGTGGGACGGGGGGTGGAAATACGCAGTATTTT. Translating gives CATSGTGGGNTQYF.

The sample holds a few counts of this clonotype. The chain employs TRBV12-5 and TRBJ2-1; 8 bases fit TRBD2. The CDR3 is 14 residues long. With 2 bases clipped from V and 11 bases from J, the junction kept 8 bases outside the gene matches. Germline CDR1 reads LGHNT; CDR2 reads FRNRAP. CDR3 residues: CASGLSAGGKKQFF. The CDR3 DNA sequence: TGTGCTAGTGGTTTGTCGGCGGGAGGTAAAAAGCAGTTCTTC.

The chain recombines TRBV20-1 with TRBJ2-1; 11 nucleotides agree with TRBD2. The germline V gene encodes CDR1 DFQATT and CDR2 SNEGSKA (reference sequence). V dropped 6 bases and J dropped 0; count of bases not matched to a gene: 7. The CDR3 consists of 16 residues. In DNA form, the CDR3 reads TGCAGTGCCTATAGCGGGAGGGATATCTCCTACAATGAGCAGTTCTTC. As protein: CSAYSGRDISYNEQFF.

This clonotype has only a few counts. The chain couples TRBV10-2 to TRBJ2-1; 8 positions match TRBD2. Trimming cost V 8 bases and J 3 bases; bases outside gene matches: 15. The CDR3 has 17 residues. Germline V CDR1 and CDR2: WSHSY, SAAADI. CDR3 protein: CASLNLAGTRGYNEQFF. CDR3 DNA: TGCGCCAGCCTCAACCTCGCCGGGACTAGGGGCTACAATGAGCAGTTCTTC.

There are many counts of this clonotype. The chain links TRBV2 to TRBJ2-7, with D perhaps matching TRBD1 (6 bases). V shed 6 bases and J shed 7 bases, with 19 bases lying between them. CDR1 and CDR2 from the germline V gene are SNHLY and FYNNEI. This CDR3 spans 14 amino acids. The CDR3 spells CASSPRGRRYEQYF. The CDR3 DNA follows: TGTGCCAGCAGCCCCAGGGGACGTCGGTATGAGCAGTACTTC.

This clonotype was detected ten times or more. The gene calls are TRBV6-1 and TRBJ1-3; no reliable D call. V lost 8 bases and J lost 3, with 11 bases in between. The CDR3 length is 13 residues. Germline V CDR1 and CDR2: MNHNS, SASEGT. The CDR3 region is CASQSQSGNTIYF. The CDR3 region has the DNA TGTGCCAGCCAGAGCCAAAGTGGAAACACCATATATTTT.